This entry features one TCR beta chain sequence. Here immunoSEQ multiplex PCR was the method, and the copy in TCRdb shows in-frame clones only, minus some. This table holds 250,000 to 300,000 clones, almost 95% found once. V lost 2 bases, J lost 9 bases, and 11 bases lay in between. The CDR3 covers 13 residues. The entry originates in a study of T cell responses to AZD1222 COVID-19 vaccine. The TCR sequence derives from an adult who received the AZD1222 COVID-19 vaccine. Here the sequenced sample was peripheral blood, taken 28 days after the second AZD1222 dose. V is TRBV12-3 or TRBV12-4 and J is TRBJ2-1; D ambiguous. CDR3 protein: CASSLPLTGEQFF. The CDR3 DNA reads TGTGCCAGCAGTTTACCCCTCACTGGTGAGCAGTTCTTC.